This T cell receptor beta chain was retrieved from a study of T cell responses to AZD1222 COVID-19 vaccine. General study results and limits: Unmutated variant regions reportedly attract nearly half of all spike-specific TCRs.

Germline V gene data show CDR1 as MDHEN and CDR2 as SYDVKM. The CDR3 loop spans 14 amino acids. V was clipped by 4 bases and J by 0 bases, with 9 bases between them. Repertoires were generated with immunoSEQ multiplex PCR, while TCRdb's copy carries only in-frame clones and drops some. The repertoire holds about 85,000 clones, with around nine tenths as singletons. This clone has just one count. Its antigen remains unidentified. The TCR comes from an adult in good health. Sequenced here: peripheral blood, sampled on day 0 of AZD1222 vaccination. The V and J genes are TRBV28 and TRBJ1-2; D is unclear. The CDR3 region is CASSWNTPNYGYTF. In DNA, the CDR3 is TGTGCCAGCAGTTGGAACACCCCTAACTATGGCTACACCTTC.